This TCR beta chain was found in a study of blood T cell repertoires in COVID-19. Looking at the study overall: The samples span acute and convalescent COVID-19 from the United States, Italy and Spain. T cells, B-cell-depleted T cells, or PBMCs supplied cDNA or gDNA.

The ends were cut back, 1 base at V and 2 bases at J, with 12 bases in the middle. From germline, CDR1 is SGHTA and CDR2 FQGNSA. CDR3 length: 15 amino acids. In the original analysis: Reference gene primer amplification yielded estimated nucleated cell counts. TCRdb's copy holds only in-frame clones and misses some; the assay was immunoSEQ multiplex PCR. V, J and clone size reflect that table, while D and trimming were determined from the DNA. The data contain around 54,000 clones, 70% to 90% of them singletons. The chain couples TRBV7-2 to TRBJ2-7; TRBD1 might be the D (6 bases). Sequenced input: peripheral blood. This receptor was identified in a human donor in a cohort sampled during active COVID-19. The CDR3 is CASSLGQVIPYEQYF. The CDR3, as DNA: TGTGCCAGCAGCTTAGGACAGGTCATCCCCTACGAGCAGTACTTC.